This T cell receptor beta chain was sequenced for a study of blood T cell repertoires in COVID-19. About the study: T cells, B-cell-depleted T cells, or PBMCs supplied cDNA or gDNA.

During active infection, Seattle patients enrolled and were then monitored through disease. This clone has more than one count but fewer than ten. The CDR3 has 16 amino acids. The V end was cut by 5 bases, the J end by 5 bases, with 19 bases between. Germline CDR1 reads SEHNR; CDR2 reads FQNEAQ (reference sequence). Authors' processing steps: Reference gene primers were amplified, and this amplification served to estimate nucleated cell counts. Method: immunoSEQ multiplex PCR; TCRdb's copy keeps in-frame clones and lacks some. V, J and clone size are those of that table, while D and trimming were read from the DNA. The table lists about 50,000 clones, around 81% of them singletons, with more than 20% in the top ten.

The chain joins TRBV7-9 to TRBJ2-1; tentatively, D is TRBD2 (6 bases). The sequence derives from a woman older than 75 with COVID-19, enrolled during active disease. The sequencing input was peripheral blood. CDR3 amino acids: CASSPEEGPGHNEQFF. In nucleotides, the CDR3 is TGTGCCAGCAGCCCTGAGGAGGGCCCGGGACACAATGAGCAGTTCTTC.